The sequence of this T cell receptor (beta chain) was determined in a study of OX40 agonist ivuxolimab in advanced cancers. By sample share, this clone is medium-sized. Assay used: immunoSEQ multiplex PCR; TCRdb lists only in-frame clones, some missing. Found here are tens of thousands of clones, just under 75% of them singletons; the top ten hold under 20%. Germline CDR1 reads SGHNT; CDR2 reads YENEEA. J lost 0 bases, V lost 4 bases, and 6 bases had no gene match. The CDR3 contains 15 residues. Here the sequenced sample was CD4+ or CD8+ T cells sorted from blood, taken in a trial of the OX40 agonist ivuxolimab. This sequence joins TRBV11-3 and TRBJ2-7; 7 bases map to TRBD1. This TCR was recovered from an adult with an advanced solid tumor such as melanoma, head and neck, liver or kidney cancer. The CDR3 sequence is CASSSRQGPSYEQYF. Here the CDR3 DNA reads TGTGCCAGCAGCTCTAGACAGGGACCCTCCTACGAGCAGTACTTC.